The clone carrying this T cell receptor (beta chain) was detected a few times. Its target is unknown. Making use of molecular barcodes, quantitative 5'-RACE generated TCR beta libraries. A single record per CDR3 protein comes from TCRdb applying MiXCR to the 5' RACE reads. The sample lists 200,000 or so distinct CDR3 sequences, 13% seen once, with approximately 10% in the top ten. This sample was included in a study of CD8 T cells in ankylosing spondylitis. The germline gives CDR1 SEHNR, CDR2 FQNEAQ (reference sequence). The CDR3 runs to 16 residues. Trimming at V came to 5 bases and at J to 2 bases, leaving 7 bases not matched to a gene. Regarding the study as a whole: A subset of motif variants has previously been described in the synovial fluid and blood of reactive arthritis. Clones linked to disease, bearing a CD8+ phenotype, were relatively rare in peripheral blood.

The chain links TRBV7-9 to TRBJ2-1, with 9 nucleotides matching TRBD2. The sequence came from a female donor with ankylosing spondylitis or in good health (not recorded which). Sample: blood, either unsorted or a sorted T cell fraction (not recorded which). This CDR3 reads CASSPPPSGTYNEQFF. CDR3 sequence (DNA): TGTGCCAGCAGCCCACCCCCTAGCGGGACCTACAATGAGCAGTTCTTC.